This is a list of T cell receptor beta chains from one sample in a study of blood T cell repertoires in COVID-19. Clones were read by immunoSEQ multiplex PCR, and TCRdb kept only the in-frame ones, dropping some. The repertoire holds 85,000 to 100,000 clones, with approximately 83% as singletons. The sequenced sample consisted of peripheral blood. These receptors were collected from a man aged 55-75 years with acute or convalescent COVID-19. CDR3s include the opening cysteine and the closing phenylalanine or tryptophan. A D gene is named only where the DNA matches it firmly. The size entry is marked missing in some rows and otherwise reads once, few, many or a size class.

>-|TRBJ2-5|TRBD1|15|TRBV7-8
TGTGCCAGCAGCTTTACATGGGACAGACAAGAGACCCAGTACTTC
CASSFTWDRQETQYF
>-|TRBJ1-2|-|14|TRBV14
TGTGCCAGCAGCCACCCCAGGCGAGGGTTTGGCTACACCTTC
CASSHPRRGFGYTF
>-|TRBJ2-1|TRBD2|16|TRBV2
TGTGCCAGCAGTGAAAGACTAGCGAGCTCCTACAATGAGCAGTTCTTC
CASSERLASSYNEQFF
>-|TRBJ1-2|TRBD1|14|TRBV25-1
TGTGCCAGCAGTGAACCGGGACAGGGGTTGGGCTACACCTTC
CASSEPGQGLGYTF
>-|TRBJ1-1|-|12|TRBV19
TGTGCCAGTAGTATCCAGGGAACTGAAGCTTTCTTT
CASSIQGTEAFF
>-|TRBJ1-4|-|14|TRBV5-1
TGCGCCAGCAGCATAGACAGCTTTAATGAAAAACTGTTTTTT
CASSIDSFNEKLFF
>-|TRBJ2-3|TRBD1|17|TRBV11-2
TGTGCCAGCAGCATCACAAGGGGGCGTAGACACACAGATACGCAGTATTTT
CASSITRGRRHTDTQYF
>-|TRBJ2-7|TRBD2|16|TRBV7-6
TGTGCCAGCAGCTTAACCAGCGGGGGGATCTCCTACGAGCAGTACTTC
CASSLTSGGISYEQYF
>once|TRBJ2-1|TRBD1|14|TRBV10-3
TGTGCCATTACACAGGGGGTTTCCTACAATGAGCAGTTCTTC
CAITQGVSYNEQFF
>-|TRBJ1-1|-|14|TRBV5-4
TGTGCCAGCAGCTTGGCGAGGAAGAACACTGAAGCTTTCTTT
CASSLARKNTEAFF
>-|TRBJ2-7|-|15|TRBV7-6
TGTGCCAGCAGCCTACATCGGAGTGAGGTTCAGAAGCAGTACTTC
CASSLHRSEVQKQYF
>-|TRBJ2-4|-|12|TRBV3-1/TRBV3-2
TGTGCCAGCGAAGACATTAAAAACATTCAGTACTTC
CASEDIKNIQYF
>once|TRBJ2-7|TRBD1|14|TRBV29-1
TGCAGCGTTGGCCGGGACAGGGGGATCTACGAGCAGTACTTC
CSVGRDRGIYEQYF
>-|TRBJ2-2|-|16|TRBV5-6
TGTGCCAGCAGCTTGGGTTTAAGGGGGAGAACCGGGGAGCTGTTTTTT
CASSLGLRGRTGELFF
>-|TRBJ1-5|-|13|TRBV19
TGTGCCAGTAGTATGCAGGGCAATCAGCCCCAGCATTTT
CASSMQGNQPQHF
>once|TRBJ2-2|-|15|TRBV7-6
TGTGCCAGCAGCTTAGGTGGGAGCGGTACCGGGGAGCTGTTTTTT
CASSLGGSGTGELFF
>-|TRBJ1-6|TRBD1|17|TRBV6-4
TGTGCCAGCAGTTACCCCCCCGGGGGACAGGGTACCTCACCCCTCCACTTT
CASSYPPGGQGTSPLHF
>once|TRBJ2-5|-|13|TRBV18
TGTGCCAGCTCACCACCGCCAGGGGAGACCCAGTACTTC
CASSPPPGETQYF
>-|TRBJ2-7|TRBD2|14|TRBV5-1
TGCGCCAGCAGCTTGGGAAGCGGGAGTGACGAGCAGTACTTC
CASSLGSGSDEQYF
>-|TRBJ1-1|TRBD1|16|TRBV4-1
TGCGCCAGCAGCCATATAAGGCAGGGGGCGGACACTGAAGCTTTCTTT
CASSHIRQGADTEAFF
>-|TRBJ1-1|-|13|TRBV2
TGTGCCAGCAAGCCTCTCGGGGGGGCTGAAGCTTTCTTT
CASKPLGGAEAFF
>once|TRBJ2-1|TRBD2|15|TRBV5-8
TGTGCCAGCAGCCCGCGCGGGAGGGCCCTCAATGAGCAGTTCTTC
CASSPRGRALNEQFF
>few|TRBJ2-3|TRBD1|15|TRBV4-1
TGCGCCAGCAGCCAAGGTACAGGGGGCGCGGATACGCAGTATTTT
CASSQGTGGADTQYF
>-|TRBJ2-1|TRBD2|15|TRBV6-4
TGTGCCAGCAGTGACCAAGGACTAGCGGGGTCGGCGCAGTTCTTC
CASSDQGLAGSAQFF
>-|TRBJ2-7|-|12|TRBV10-3
TGTGCCATCAGGGCGGTTACTTACGAGCAGTACTTC
CAIRAVTYEQYF
>few|TRBJ1-4|TRBD1|12|TRBV11-2
TGTGCCAGCAGAGGGGGGGGGACAGGGCTGTTTTTT
CASRGGGTGLFF
>-|TRBJ2-3|-|13|TRBV27
TGTGCCAGCAGTTCTTACATGACAGATACGCAGTATTTT
CASSSYMTDTQYF
>-|TRBJ2-1|-|14|TRBV19
TGTGCCAGTAAGTCGGACAGCTCCTACAATGAGCAGTTCTTC
CASKSDSSYNEQFF
>-|TRBJ1-2|-|15|TRBV11-2
TGTGCCAGCAGCTTAGATAGATCCACCATCTATGGCTACACCTTC
CASSLDRSTIYGYTF
>-|TRBJ2-7|TRBD1|13|TRBV4-1
TGCGCCAGCAGCCAGGACAGGTCCTACGAGCAGTACTTC
CASSQDRSYEQYF
>once|TRBJ1-6|TRBD1|16|TRBV10-3
TGTGCCATCAGTGACTCCGGGACAGGGGGTTTTTCACCCCTCCACTTT
CAISDSGTGGFSPLHF
>-|TRBJ2-1|-|15|TRBV9
TGTGCCAGCAGCGTAGCGGCTAGCTCCTACAATGAGCAGTTCTTC
CASSVAASSYNEQFF
>-|TRBJ1-3|-|14|TRBV19
TGTGCCAGTAGTCCCCGCACATATGGAAACACCATATATTTT
CASSPRTYGNTIYF
>-|TRBJ2-1|TRBD2|17|TRBV10-2
TGCGCCAGCAGTTCCCCCAGAGGCGGGAGCTCGAACAATGAGCAGTTCTTC
CASSSPRGGSSNNEQFF
>-|TRBJ1-2|TRBD1|17|TRBV10-3
TGTGCCATCAGTGAAGGGACAGGGGGTTTTGCTAACTATGGCTACACCTTC
CAISEGTGGFANYGYTF
>-|TRBJ2-7|TRBD2|15|TRBV23-1
TGCGCCAGCAGCGAAATAACTAGCGACTCCTACGAGCAGTACTTC
CASSEITSDSYEQYF
>-|TRBJ1-3|TRBD1|17|TRBV9
TGTGCCAGCAGCGCCGGGACAGCCTTCTACTCTGGAAACACCATATATTTT
CASSAGTAFYSGNTIYF
>-|TRBJ1-1|TRBD1|14|TRBV3-1/TRBV3-2
TGTGCCAGCAGACGAGGACAGGCAAACACTGAAGCTTTCTTT
CASRRGQANTEAFF
>-|TRBJ1-1|-|18|TRBV5-6
TGTGCCAGCAGCCCCCTAGACGCGTCAAGGGGAATGAACACTGAAGCTTTCTTT
CASSPLDASRGMNTEAFF
>-|TRBJ2-5|TRBD2|16|TRBV5-1
TGCGCCAGCAGCTTGGCCGGAGCGGGGGCTTTAAAGACCCAGTACTTC
CASSLAGAGALKTQYF
>-|TRBJ2-1|TRBD2|16|TRBV5-4
TGTGCCAGCAGCTCCGATGAGCGGGGGGTGTGGGATGAGCAGTTCTTC
CASSSDERGVWDEQFF
>-|TRBJ2-1|TRBD2|17|TRBV5-5
TGTGCCAGCAGCTTGGGTCCCCTAGCGGCTCGCCCCTCCCCTGAGTTCTTC
CASSLGPLAARPSPEFF
>once|TRBJ2-5|TRBD2|17|TRBV7-2
TGTGCCAGCAGCCCACCCCTCCTAGCGGGCCCTAGTAGGACCCAGTACTTC
CASSPPLLAGPSRTQYF
>-|TRBJ2-3|TRBD2|15|TRBV9
TGTGCCAGCAGCGTGGCGGGAGGGAGGATAGATACGCAGTATTTT
CASSVAGGRIDTQYF
>-|TRBJ2-5|TRBD2|14|TRBV11-2
TGTGCCAGCAGCCATCGTCGGGGGGGAGAGACCCAGTACTTC
CASSHRRGGETQYF
>-|TRBJ2-7|TRBD2|15|TRBV7-2
TGTGCCAGCAGCCCGCTAGCGGGGCGGTCCTACGAGCAGTACTTC
CASSPLAGRSYEQYF
>-|TRBJ1-1|-|14|TRBV7-3
TGTGCCAGCAGCTTAATGGGGCAGAACACTGAAGCTTTCTTT
CASSLMGQNTEAFF
>-|TRBJ2-7|-|15|TRBV6-6
TGTGCCAGCAGTTTCCCCCCTAGTCCATCCTACGAGCAGTACTTC
CASSFPPSPSYEQYF
>-|TRBJ1-6|TRBD1|15|TRBV10-3
TGTGCCATCAGTGATGGGACAGGCCATAATTCACCCCTCCACTTT
CAISDGTGHNSPLHF
>-|TRBJ1-3|-|16|TRBV3-1/TRBV3-2
TGTGCCAGCAGCCAAAGCGCACAGGGAGATGGAAACACCATATATTTT
CASSQSAQGDGNTIYF
>-|TRBJ2-3|-|15|TRBV3-1/TRBV3-2
TGTGCCAGCAGCCTAGAAGCGGCAGGGGAAGATACGCAGTATTTT
CASSLEAAGEDTQYF
>-|TRBJ1-1|-|12|TRBV25-1
TGTGCCAGCAGTGACAGGTACACTGAAGCTTTCTTT
CASSDRYTEAFF
>-|TRBJ2-7|TRBD1|13|TRBV7-8
TGTGCCAGCAGCAACACAGGGGGCCACGAGCAGTACTTC
CASSNTGGHEQYF